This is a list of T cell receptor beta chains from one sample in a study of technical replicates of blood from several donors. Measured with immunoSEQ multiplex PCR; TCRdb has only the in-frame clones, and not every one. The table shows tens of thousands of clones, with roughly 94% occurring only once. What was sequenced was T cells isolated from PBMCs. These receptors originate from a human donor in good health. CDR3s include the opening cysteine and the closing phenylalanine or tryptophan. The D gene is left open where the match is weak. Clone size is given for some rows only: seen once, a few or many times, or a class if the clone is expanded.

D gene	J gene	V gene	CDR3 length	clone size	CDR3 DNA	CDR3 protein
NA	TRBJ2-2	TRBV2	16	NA	TGTGCCAGCAGTGAAGCTTCCGGGTTTGGCACCGGGGAGCTGTTTTTT	CASSEASGFGTGELFF
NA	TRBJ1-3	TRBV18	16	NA	TGTGCCAGCTCACCGAACACAGGGAGACCAGGAAACACCATATATTTT	CASSPNTGRPGNTIYF
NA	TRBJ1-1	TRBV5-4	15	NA	TGTGCCAGCAGCTTGGAGCAGCGGGGGAACACTGAAGCTTTCTTT	CASSLEQRGNTEAFF
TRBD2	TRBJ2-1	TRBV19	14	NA	TGTGCCAGTAGTATAGTTAGCGGGATTGGTGAGCAGTTCTTC	CASSIVSGIGEQFF
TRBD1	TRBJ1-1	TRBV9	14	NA	TGTGCCAGCAGCCCGAGGACAGGGAACACTGAAGCTTTCTTT	CASSPRTGNTEAFF
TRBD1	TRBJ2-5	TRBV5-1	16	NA	TGCGCCAGCAGCTTGGTTGGGACAGGGGGACAAGAGACCCAGTACTTC	CASSLVGTGGQETQYF
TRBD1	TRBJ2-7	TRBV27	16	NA	TGTGCCAGCAGTTTATCAACGGGACAGGGACCCTACGAGCAGTACTTC	CASSLSTGQGPYEQYF
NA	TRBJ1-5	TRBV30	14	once	TGTGCCTGGAGTGTAGGTTACGGGGATCAGCCCCAGCATTTT	CAWSVGYGDQPQHF
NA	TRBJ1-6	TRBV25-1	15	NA	TGTGCCAGCAGTGTACCGGACTCAGTGAACTCACCCCTCCACTTT	CASSVPDSVNSPLHF
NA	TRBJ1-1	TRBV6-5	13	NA	TGTGCCAGCAGGCATGCGATGAACACTGAAGCTTTCTTT	CASRHAMNTEAFF
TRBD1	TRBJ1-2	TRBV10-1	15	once	TGCGCCAGCAGTGAGTCCCGACAGGGCCAGGTTGGCTACACCTTC	CASSESRQGQVGYTF
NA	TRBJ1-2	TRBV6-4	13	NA	TGTGCCAGCAGTGGCGGGACGGGATATGGCTACACCTTC	CASSGGTGYGYTF
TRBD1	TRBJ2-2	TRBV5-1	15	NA	TGCGCCAGCAGCTTGGAGACTGACAGGGCCGGGGAGCTGTTTTTT	CASSLETDRAGELFF
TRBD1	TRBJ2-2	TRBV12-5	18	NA	TGTGCTAGCTCCAACCCGGGACAGGGGGCTTCGGTTACCGGGGAGCTGTTTTTT	CASSNPGQGASVTGELFF
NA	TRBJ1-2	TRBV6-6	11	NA	TGTGCCAGCGGGGGCCTCCTTGGCTACACCTTC	CASGGLLGYTF
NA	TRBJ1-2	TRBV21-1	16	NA	TGTGCCAGCAGCAAAGAAGGACAGGGAGCAGAGGATGGCTACACCTTC	CASSKEGQGAEDGYTF
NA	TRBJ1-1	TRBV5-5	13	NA	TGTGCCAGCAACCTGGGGGGGGACACTGAAGCTTTCTTT	CASNLGGDTEAFF
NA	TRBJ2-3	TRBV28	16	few	TGTGCCAGCAGTCTAAGGACAGACTCTAGCACAGATACGCAGTATTTT	CASSLRTDSSTDTQYF
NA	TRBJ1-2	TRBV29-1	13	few	TGCAGCGTTGGAGGGTTTATTGGCTATGGCTACACCTTC	CSVGGFIGYGYTF
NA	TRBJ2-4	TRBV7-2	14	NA	TGTGCCAGCAGCCCAAGCCCCCATGTGGACATTCAGTACTTC	CASSPSPHVDIQYF
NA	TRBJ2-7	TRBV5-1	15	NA	TGCGCCAGCAGCTTGGGACCAGGGGGGATCGACGAGCAGTACTTC	CASSLGPGGIDEQYF
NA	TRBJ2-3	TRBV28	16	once	TGTGCCAGCAGTAGCGGTCAGGGGTCCTACACAGATACGCAGTATTTT	CASSSGQGSYTDTQYF
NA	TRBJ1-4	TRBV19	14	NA	TGTGCCAGTAGTTACAGGGCAACTAATGAAAAACTGTTTTTT	CASSYRATNEKLFF
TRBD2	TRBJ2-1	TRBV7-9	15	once	TGTGCCAGCAGCGTGAGCGGGAGCGGCATCAATGAGCAGTTCTTC	CASSVSGSGINEQFF
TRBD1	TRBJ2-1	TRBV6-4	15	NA	TGTGCCAGCAGTGATGAGGGGGACAGGCCCAATGAGCAGTTCTTC	CASSDEGDRPNEQFF
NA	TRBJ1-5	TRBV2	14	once	TGTGCCAGCAGGGGATTACAGGGCGATCAGCCCCAGCATTTT	CASRGLQGDQPQHF
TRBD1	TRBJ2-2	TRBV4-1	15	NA	TGCGCCAGCAGCCCTTCGGGACAGGTCACCGGGGAGCTGTTTTTT	CASSPSGQVTGELFF
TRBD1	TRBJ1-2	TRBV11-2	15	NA	TGTGCCAGCAGCTCTCCGACAGGGGTGTACTATGGCTACACCTTC	CASSSPTGVYYGYTF
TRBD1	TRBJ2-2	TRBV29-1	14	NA	TGCAGCGTCCGGGACAGGGAGCTCACCGGGGAGCTGTTTTTT	CSVRDRELTGELFF
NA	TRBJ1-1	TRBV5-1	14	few	TGCGCCAGCAGCTGGCGGGGGGCGGTCACTGAAGCTTTCTTT	CASSWRGAVTEAFF
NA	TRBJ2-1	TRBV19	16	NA	TGTGCCAGTAGTAAGGGGACTTTGCAAGCCGCCAATGAGCAGTTCTTC	CASSKGTLQAANEQFF
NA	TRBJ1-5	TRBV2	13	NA	TGTGCCAGCAAGGAGTATAGCAATCAGCCCCAGCATTTT	CASKEYSNQPQHF
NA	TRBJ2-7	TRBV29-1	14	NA	TGCAGCGTTGGGGTCACAGGGATGTCCTACGAGCAGTACTTC	CSVGVTGMSYEQYF
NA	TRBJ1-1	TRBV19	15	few	TGTGCCAGTAGTATACAGTCGTACCTGAACACTGAAGCTTTCTTT	CASSIQSYLNTEAFF
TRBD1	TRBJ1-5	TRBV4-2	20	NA	TGTGCCAGCAGCCAGGAATCACGTTTATCTGGGACAGGGTACAATCAGCCCCAGCATTTT	CASSQESRLSGTGYNQPQHF
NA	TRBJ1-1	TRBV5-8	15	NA	TGTGCCAGCACAAACTTACTAGGGGGGGACACTGAAGCTTTCTTT	CASTNLLGGDTEAFF
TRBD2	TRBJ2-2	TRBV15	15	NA	TGTGCCACCAGTAGATCTAGCGGGAGCGGCGGGGAGCTGTTTTTT	CATSRSSGSGGELFF
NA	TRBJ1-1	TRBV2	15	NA	TGTGCCAGCAGTGAAGCGGGGGTAAGACTAGCTGAAGCTTTCTTT	CASSEAGVRLAEAFF
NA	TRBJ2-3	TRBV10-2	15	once	TGCGCCAGCAGAACGGCAGGACACACCTCGGATACGCAGTATTTT	CASRTAGHTSDTQYF
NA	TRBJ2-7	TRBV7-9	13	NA	TGTGCCAGCAGTTCAGGGCGGACCTACGAGCAGTACTTC	CASSSGRTYEQYF
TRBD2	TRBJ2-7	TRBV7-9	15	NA	TGTGCCAGCAGCTCCCGGACTAGTATCCCTTACGAGCAGTACTTC	CASSSRTSIPYEQYF
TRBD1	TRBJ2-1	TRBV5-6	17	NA	TGTGCCAGCAGCTTCTATTACAGGGGAGCCTCTTACAATGAGCAGTTCTTC	CASSFYYRGASYNEQFF
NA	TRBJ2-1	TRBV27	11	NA	TGTGCCAGCAGTACATACAATGAGCAGTTCTTC	CASSTYNEQFF
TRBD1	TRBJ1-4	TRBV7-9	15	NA	TGTGCCAGCAGCCTCGGGACAGGGGCTAATGAAAAACTGTTTTTT	CASSLGTGANEKLFF